The T cell receptor beta chain described here comes from a study of CD8+ T cells in alopecia areata. Background on the study: Tofacitinib continued for 6 to 18 months and was then withheld for 6 months.

Treatment specified: oral pan-JAK inhibitor, 5-10 mg twice daily. Peripheral blood and lesional scalp punch biopsies were taken from alopecia areata patients. cDNA reverse transcribed from extracted RNA served as the sequencing template. This table comes from immunoSEQ multiplex PCR, and its TCRdb copy is limited to in-frame clones, with some not included. The sample includes 150,000 or so clones, 86% seen only once; the top ten take about 12%. Germline CDR1 and CDR2: SGHRS and YFSETQ. This CDR3 is built from 14 residues. Sequences were derived from CD8+ T cells sorted from blood, sampled at week 4, from a patient treated with tofacitinib. The TCR originated in a human donor with alopecia areata. The rearrangement links TRBV5-1 to TRBJ2-5; 9 positions match TRBD1. With the DNA end fitting TRBJ2-7 better, the J assignment may be wrong. CDR3 sequence: CASSLGQGFDEQYF. The CDR3 DNA reads as TGCGCCAGCAGCCTGGGACAGGGATTCGACGAGCAGTACTTC.